This passage covers 21 T cell receptor beta chains from one sample sequenced in a study of T-cell memory formation after mild COVID-19. TCRdb fed the 5' RACE reads into MiXCR, producing one record per CDR3 protein. Seen here are a few hundred thousand distinct CDR3 sequences, roughly a fifth observed once, and the top ten hold around 9.2%. The source material was PBMCs or a T cell subset sorted from them (not recorded which). The source is an adult woman who had mild COVID-19 (a few samples of this study predate the infection). Cell type and time point are not known.

This clonotype was seen only a few times. Relative to the germline gene, one junction end is altered; a read error may explain this. The chain is built from TRBV2 and TRBJ2-7; 8 nucleotides match TRBD1. Germline lookup yields CDR1 SNHLY and CDR2 FYNNEI. This CDR3 has 13 amino acids. CDR3 amino acids: CASREDRGYEQYF. In nucleotides, the CDR3 is TGTGCCAGCAGGGAAGACAGGGGTTACGAGCAGTACTTC.

This clonotype turned up a few times. This rearrangement joins TRBV13 to TRBJ2-1; a possible D gene is TRBD2 (6 bases). Trimming left V 5 bases short and J 7 bases short, with 15 bases between. Looked up from germline, CDR1 is PRHDT and CDR2 is FYEKMQ (reference sequence). The CDR3 totals 14 residues. This chain's CDR3 is CASSPRGGLNEQFF. CDR3 DNA: TGTGCCAGCAGCCCCCGGGGAGGTCTAAATGAGCAGTTCTTC.

This CDR3 is CASSAELPYEDTQYF. The CDR3 nucleotides are TGTGCCAGTAGTGCCGAGTTGCCTTACGAGGATACGCAGTATTTT. This sequence joins TRBV19 and TRBJ2-3; no definite D call. Germline CDR1 is LNHDA and CDR2 is SQIVND (reference sequence). There are 15 residues in the CDR3. V was cut by 5 bases and J by 6 bases, with 18 bases left in between.

The J gene is TRBJ2-7, the V gene TRBV11-2, with TRBD1 matching 8 bases. V was clipped by 5 bases and J by 3 bases; unmatched bases: 6. Germline values: CDR1 SGHAT, CDR2 FQNNGV. This CDR3 region has 14 residues. The CDR3 spells CASSQATGDYEQYF. The CDR3 nucleotides are TGTGCCAGCAGCCAAGCGACAGGGGACTACGAGCAGTACTTC.

In its sample, this clonotype was seen many times. V gene TRBV7-2 combines with J gene TRBJ2-1; 8 bases are shared with TRBD2. The junction had 11 bases not matched to a gene; V was cut back by 2 bases and J by 8 bases. The CDR3 is 16 residues long. CDR1 SGHTA and CDR2 FQGNSA come from the germline V gene. CDR3 coding DNA: TGTGCCAGCAGCTTAAGGGGGGGACTAGTCGGCTATGAGCAGTTCTTC. Translated: CASSLRGGLVGYEQFF.

The chain links TRBV5-1 to TRBJ2-5; 12 bases fit TRBD1. Germline V gene data show CDR1 as SGHRS and CDR2 as YFSETQ. Unmatched junction bases numbered 12, after V lost 2 bases and J lost 1 base. The CDR3 consists of 19 residues. CDR3 region: CASSFLTLGQGAAQETQYF. The CDR3 region has the DNA TGCGCCAGCAGCTTCTTGACGCTGGGACAGGGGGCGGCCCAAGAGACCCAGTACTTC.

This chain links TRBV20-1 with TRBJ1-2; possible D gene TRBD1, 6 bases. Deletions cut 5 bases from V and 3 bases from J, with 13 bases between. The CDR3 extends over 13 amino acids. CDR1 is DFQATT, CDR2 SNEGSKA, per germline (reference sequence). The chain's CDR3 is CSAHPDSDYGYTF. The CDR3 DNA sequence: TGCAGTGCTCACCCGGACAGTGACTATGGCTACACCTTC.

This clonotype showed up just a few times. V and J are TRBV7-3 and TRBJ2-2; 7 nucleotides agree with TRBD2. CDR3 length: 15 residues. The germline gives CDR1 SGHTA, CDR2 FQGTGA. Trimming took 5 bases from V and 2 from J; bases not matched to a gene: 5. The CDR3 region is CASSPPGLNTGELFF. DNA of the CDR3: TGTGCCAGCAGCCCACCGGGACTAAACACCGGGGAGCTGTTTTTT.

This sequence joins TRBV11-2 and TRBJ2-1; TRBD1 agrees at 10 bases. The ends lost 5 bases at V and 4 bases at J; junction bases unmatched: 8. The V gene's germline CDR1 is SGHAT and CDR2 FQNNGV. The length of the CDR3 is 16 residues. The CDR3, as DNA: TGTGCCAGCAGCCTCCGGACAGGGGGTAAATACAATGAGCAGTTCTTC. It translates to CASSLRTGGKYNEQFF.

This clonotype was seen repeatedly, ten times or more. The gene calls are TRBV7-3 and TRBJ2-1; 10 positions agree with TRBD2. V lost 5 bases, J lost 5 bases, and 6 bases stayed unmatched. CDR3 size: 15 residues. Germline CDR1 and CDR2: SGHTA and FQGTGA. Here the CDR3 reads CASSLLAGPNNEQFF. CDR3 nucleotides: TGTGCCAGCAGCCTACTAGCGGGGCCCAACAATGAGCAGTTCTTC.

This clonotype was counted a few times. This chain connects TRBV7-3 to TRBJ1-6; maybe TRBD1 (5 bases). Germline assignment: CDR1 SGHTA and CDR2 FQGTGA. The CDR3 sequence is 14 residues long. The V gene lost 2 bases and the J gene lost 9 bases, with 11 bases spanning the gap. CDR3 DNA sequence: TGTGCCAGCAGCTTAGCGCAGGGATCTTCACCCCTCCACTTT. Translated: CASSLAQGSSPLHF.

This chain uses TRBV7-3 with TRBJ2-3; tentatively, D is TRBD2 (6 bases). The ends were cut back, 4 bases at V and 4 bases at J, with 9 bases in the middle. This CDR3 is 13 amino acids long. Germline CDR1 reads SGHTA; CDR2 reads FQGTGA. In nucleotides, the CDR3 is TGTGCCAGCAGCTCCGCGGGGCCAGATACGCAGTATTTT. Protein: CASSSAGPDTQYF. Looking up the rest from reference TRBV7-3 and TRBJ2-3 gives the full variable domain: GAGVSQTPSNKVTEKGKYVELRCDPISGHTALYWYRQSLGQGPEFLIYFQGTGAADDSGLPNDRFFAVRPEGSVSTLKIQRTERGDSAVYLCASSSAGPDTQYFGPGTRLTVL.

This clonotype was counted many times. The chain links TRBV20-1 to TRBJ2-1; 8 bases align to TRBD2. Looked up from germline, CDR1 is DFQATT and CDR2 is SNEGSKA (reference sequence). Trimming at V came to 6 bases and at J to 7 bases, leaving 8 bases not matched to a gene. This CDR3 region has 13 residues. This chain's CDR3 is CSARAGLVNEQFF. Written as DNA, the CDR3 is TGCAGTGCCCGAGCGGGACTAGTAAATGAGCAGTTCTTC.

The CDR3 loop is CASSSQKGASADTQYF. The CDR3 DNA sequence: TGCGCCAGCAGCTCGCAAAAGGGGGCTAGCGCAGATACGCAGTATTTT. This chain connects TRBV5-1 to TRBJ2-3; weak D call: TRBD1 (7 bases). The CDR3 has 16 amino acids. The V gene lost 3 bases and the J gene lost 4 bases, with 18 bases spanning the gap. Per the germline V gene, CDR1 is SGHRS and CDR2 is YFSETQ.

This chain joins TRBV7-2 and TRBJ2-1; TRBD2 is a possible D gene (6 bases). The CDR3 consists of 16 residues. In germline, CDR1 is SGHTA, CDR2 FQGNSA. Trimming removed 7 bases at V and 8 bases at J, with 24 bases between. This chain's CDR3 is CASTFRLRGKPYEQFF. CDR3 DNA: TGTGCCAGCACCTTCCGGTTGCGGGGAAAACCCTATGAGCAGTTCTTC.

The sample holds a few counts of this clonotype. The chain employs TRBV3-1 and TRBJ2-7; D is perhaps TRBD1 (6 bases). Germline V gene lookup returns CDR1 LGHDT and CDR2 YNNKEL (reference sequence). Trimming left V 1 base short and J 6 bases short, with 13 bases between. The CDR3 loop spans 14 amino acids. CDR3 coding DNA: TGTGCCAGCAGCCAAGGGAAGGGCAGGGGCGAGCAGTACTTC. It encodes CASSQGKGRGEQYF.

This chain connects TRBV12-3 or TRBV12-4 to TRBJ2-7; TRBD1 or TRBD2 may be the D gene (5 bases each). Trimming shortened V by 4 bases and J by 3 bases, and 10 bases separated the two germline ends. The CDR3 length is 13 residues. Written as DNA, the CDR3 is TGTGCCAGCAGTTCCACGAGGGGCTACGAGCAGTACTTC. It translates to CASSSTRGYEQYF.

This clonotype came up a few times. The chain links TRBV5-1 to TRBJ2-3, with 16 bases matching TRBD2. The CDR3 runs 18 residues. Germline V gives CDR1 SGHRS, CDR2 YFSETQ. Trimming took 3 bases from V and 2 from J; bases not matched to a gene: 6. CDR3 loop: CASSSGLAGGTYTDTQYF. The CDR3 DNA follows: TGCGCCAGCAGCTCGGGACTAGCGGGGGGGACTTACACAGATACGCAGTATTTT.

This clonotype was seen more than once but under ten times. This chain links TRBV5-6 with TRBJ2-1; TRBD2 agrees at 7 bases. The CDR3 length is 16 residues. V trimming: 0 bases; J trimming: 5 bases; junction bases outside the gene matches: 8. Germline V gene lookup returns CDR1 SGHDT and CDR2 YYEEEE. Written as DNA, the CDR3 is TGTGCCAGCAGCTTGGGTATGAGCGGGGCCCACAATGAGCAGTTCTTC. It is translated as CASSLGMSGAHNEQFF.

The chain links TRBV3-1 to TRBJ1-1; D is possibly TRBD1 (6 bases). The germline gives CDR1 LGHDT, CDR2 YNNKEL (reference sequence). Trimming removed 4 bases from V and 0 bases from J, with 15 bases in between. The CDR3 contains 16 residues. CDR3 in amino acids: CASSPGGGPLNTEAFF. The DNA of the CDR3 is TGTGCCAGCAGCCCGGGCGGGGGCCCTCTGAACACTGAAGCTTTCTTT.

The chain joins TRBV5-4 to TRBJ1-3; a weak D match, TRBD1 (5 bases). This CDR3 region has 12 residues. Germline CDR1 reads SGHNT; CDR2 reads YYREEE (reference sequence). The V end lost 9 bases, the J end lost 4 bases, and 11 bases lay between the germline ends. The chain's CDR3 is CATGADGNTIYF. CDR3 nucleotide sequence: TGTGCCACTGGGGCGGACGGAAACACCATATATTTT.